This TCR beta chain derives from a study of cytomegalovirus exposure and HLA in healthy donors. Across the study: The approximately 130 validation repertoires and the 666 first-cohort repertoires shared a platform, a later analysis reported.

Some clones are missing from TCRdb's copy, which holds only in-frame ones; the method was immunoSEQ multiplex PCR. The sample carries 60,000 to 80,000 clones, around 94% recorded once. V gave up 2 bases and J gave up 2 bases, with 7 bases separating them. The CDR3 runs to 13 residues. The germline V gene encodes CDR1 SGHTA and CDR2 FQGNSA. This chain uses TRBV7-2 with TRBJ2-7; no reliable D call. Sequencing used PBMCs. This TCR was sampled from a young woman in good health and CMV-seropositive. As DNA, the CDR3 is TGTGCCAGCAGCTTACAGGCCGCCTACGAGCAGTACTTC. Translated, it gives CASSLQAAYEQYF. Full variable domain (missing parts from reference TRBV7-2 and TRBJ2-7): GAGVSQSPSNKVTEKGKDVELRCDPISGHTALYWYRQSLGQGLEFLIYFQGNSAPDKSGLPSDRFSAERTGGSVSTLTIQRTQQEDSAVYLCASSLQAAYEQYFGPGTRLTVT.